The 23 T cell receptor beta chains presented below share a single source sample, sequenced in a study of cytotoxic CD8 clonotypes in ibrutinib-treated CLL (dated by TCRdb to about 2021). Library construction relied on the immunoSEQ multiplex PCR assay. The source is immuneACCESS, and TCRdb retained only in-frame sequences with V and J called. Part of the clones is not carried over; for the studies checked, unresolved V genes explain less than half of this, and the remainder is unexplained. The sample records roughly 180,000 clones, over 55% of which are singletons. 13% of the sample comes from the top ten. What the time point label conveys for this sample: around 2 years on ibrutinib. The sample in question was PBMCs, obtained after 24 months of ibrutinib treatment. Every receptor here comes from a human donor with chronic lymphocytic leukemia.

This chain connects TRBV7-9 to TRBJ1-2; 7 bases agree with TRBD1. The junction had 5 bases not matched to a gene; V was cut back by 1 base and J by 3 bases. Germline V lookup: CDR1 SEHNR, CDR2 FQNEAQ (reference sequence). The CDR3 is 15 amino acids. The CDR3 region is CASSLVGGGDYGYTF. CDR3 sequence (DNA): TGTGCCAGCAGCTTAGTTGGAGGGGGCGACTATGGCTACACCTTC.

The CDR3 nucleotides are TGTGCCAGCAGCTTGGTTAATCAGCCCCAGCATTTT. Translated, it gives CASSLVNQPQHF. V gene TRBV5-4 combines with J gene TRBJ1-5; D not resolved. Looked up from germline, CDR1 is SGHNT and CDR2 is YYREEE (reference sequence). V was cut by 0 bases and J by 4 bases, with 2 bases left in between. The length of the CDR3 is 12 residues.

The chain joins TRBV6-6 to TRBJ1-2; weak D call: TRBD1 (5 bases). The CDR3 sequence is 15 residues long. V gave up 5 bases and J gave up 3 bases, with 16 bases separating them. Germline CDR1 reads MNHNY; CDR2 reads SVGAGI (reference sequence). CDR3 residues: CASSGNKGSYYGYTF. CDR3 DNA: TGTGCCAGCAGTGGGAATAAGGGGTCGTACTATGGCTACACCTTC.

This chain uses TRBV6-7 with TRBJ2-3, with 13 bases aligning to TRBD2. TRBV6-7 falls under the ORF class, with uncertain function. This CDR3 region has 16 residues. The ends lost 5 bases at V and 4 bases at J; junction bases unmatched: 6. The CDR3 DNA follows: TGTGCCAGCAGTCGAGTACTAGCGGGAGGGTCAGATACGCAGTATTTT. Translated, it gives CASSRVLAGGSDTQYF.

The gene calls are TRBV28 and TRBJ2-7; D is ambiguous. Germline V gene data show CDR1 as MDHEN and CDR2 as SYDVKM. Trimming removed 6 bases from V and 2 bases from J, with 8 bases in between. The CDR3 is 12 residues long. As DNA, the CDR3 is TGTGCCAGCAGCCTACATCCCTACGAGCAGTACTTC. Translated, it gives CASSLHPYEQYF.

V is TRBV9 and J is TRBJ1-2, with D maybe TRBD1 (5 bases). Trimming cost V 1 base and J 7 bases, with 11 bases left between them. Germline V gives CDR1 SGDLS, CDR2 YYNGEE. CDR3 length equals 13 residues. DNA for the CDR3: TGTGCCAGCAGCGTATCCCAGGGTGGTGGCTACACCTTC. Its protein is CASSVSQGGGYTF.

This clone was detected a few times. CDR3 sequence (DNA): TGTGCCAGCAGCCAACGAGCCCCCCCGGGGGGCTACACCTTC. Translation: CASSQRAPPGGYTF. The V gene is TRBV4-2, the J gene TRBJ1-2, with no clear D. The germline V gene encodes CDR1 LGHNA and CDR2 YNFKEQ. The CDR3 length is 14 residues. The V end lost 2 bases, the J end lost 8 bases, and 15 bases lay between the germline ends.

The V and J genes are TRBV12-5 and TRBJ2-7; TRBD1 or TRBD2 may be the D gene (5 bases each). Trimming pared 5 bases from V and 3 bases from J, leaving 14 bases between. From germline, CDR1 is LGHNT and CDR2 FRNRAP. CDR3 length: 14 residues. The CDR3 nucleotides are TGTGCTAGTGGTCTGGGGACGCAGTTCTACGAGCAGTACTTC. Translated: CASGLGTQFYEQYF.

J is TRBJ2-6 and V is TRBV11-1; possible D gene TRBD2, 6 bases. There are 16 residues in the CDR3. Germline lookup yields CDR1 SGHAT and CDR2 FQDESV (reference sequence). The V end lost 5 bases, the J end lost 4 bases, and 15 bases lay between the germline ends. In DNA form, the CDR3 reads TGTGCCAGCAGCCCGACGGGAGTCGACGGGGCCAACGTCCTGACTTTC. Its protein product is CASSPTGVDGANVLTF.

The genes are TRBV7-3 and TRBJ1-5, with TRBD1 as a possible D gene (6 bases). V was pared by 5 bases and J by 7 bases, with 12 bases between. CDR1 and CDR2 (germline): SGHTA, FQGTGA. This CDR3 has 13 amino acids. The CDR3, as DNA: TGTGCCAGCAGCCCGGCGGGGGCGCAGCCCCAGCATTTT. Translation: CASSPAGAQPQHF.

CDR3 protein: CALQGLETNTGELFF. The CDR3 coding sequence is TGTGCCCTACAGGGACTTGAGACGAACACCGGGGAGCTGTTTTTT. V gene TRBV30 combines with J gene TRBJ2-2; possibly TRBD1 or TRBD2 for D (6 bases each). CDR1 is GTSNPN, CDR2 SVGIG, per germline (reference sequence). This CDR3 has 15 residues. V dropped 8 bases and J dropped 0 bases, with 16 bases sitting between them.

The CDR3 coding sequence is TGTGCCAGCAGCCAAGAACCGTTAATGGTAGATACGCAGTATTTT. Translated, it gives CASSQEPLMVDTQYF. This sequence joins TRBV4-2 and TRBJ2-3; unclear D gene. The length of the CDR3 is 15 residues. V gave up 0 bases and J gave up 5 bases, with 12 bases separating them. Germline assignment: CDR1 LGHNA and CDR2 YNFKEQ.

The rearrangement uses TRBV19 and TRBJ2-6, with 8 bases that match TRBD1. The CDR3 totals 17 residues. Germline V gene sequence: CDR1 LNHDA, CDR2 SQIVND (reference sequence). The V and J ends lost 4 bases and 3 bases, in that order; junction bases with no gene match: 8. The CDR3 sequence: CASSKDRVGSGANVLTF. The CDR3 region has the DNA TGTGCCAGTAGTAAGGACAGGGTTGGTAGTGGGGCCAACGTCCTGACTTTC.

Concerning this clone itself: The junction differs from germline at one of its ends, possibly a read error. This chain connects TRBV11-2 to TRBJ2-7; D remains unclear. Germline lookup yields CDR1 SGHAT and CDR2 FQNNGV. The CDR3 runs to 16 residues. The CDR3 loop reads CASSQVGTAWTYEQYF. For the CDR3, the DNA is TGCGCCAGCAGCCAAGTCGGTACAGCGTGGACCTACGAGCAGTACTTC.

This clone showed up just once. The CDR3 DNA sequence: TGTGCCAGCAGCTTAGACATGAACACTGAAGCTTTCTTT. It encodes CASSLDMNTEAFF. The chain employs TRBV7-2 and TRBJ1-1; the D is unclear. The CDR3 extends over 13 amino acids. With 1 base removed from V and 0 bases from J, the gap between germline ends came to 3 bases. CDR1 is SGHTA, CDR2 FQGNSA, per germline. Using reference TRBV7-2 and TRBJ1-1 for the parts outside the CDR3, the full variable domain is GAGVSQSPSNKVTEKGKDVELRCDPISGHTALYWYRQSLGQGLEFLIYFQGNSAPDKSGLPSDRFSAERTGGSVSTLTIQRTQQEDSAVYLCASSLDMNTEAFFGQGTRLTVV.

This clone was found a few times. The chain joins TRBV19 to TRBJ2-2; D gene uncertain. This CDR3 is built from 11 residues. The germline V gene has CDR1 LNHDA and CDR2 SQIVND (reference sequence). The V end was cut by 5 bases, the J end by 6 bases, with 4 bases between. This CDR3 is CASSYAGELFF. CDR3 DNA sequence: TGTGCCAGTAGTTATGCCGGGGAGCTGTTTTTT. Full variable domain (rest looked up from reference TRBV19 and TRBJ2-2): DGGITQSPKYLFRKEGQNVTLSCEQNLNHDAMYWYRQDPGQGLRLIYYSQIVNDFQKGDIAEGYSVSREKKESFPLTVTSAQKNPTAFYLCASSYAGELFFGEGSRLTVL.

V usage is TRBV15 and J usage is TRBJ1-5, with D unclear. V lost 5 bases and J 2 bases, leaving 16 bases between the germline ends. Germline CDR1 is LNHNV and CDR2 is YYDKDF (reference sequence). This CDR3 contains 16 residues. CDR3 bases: TGTGCCACCAGCGAGAGGGTAGGTGTGGGCAATCAGCCCCAGCATTTT. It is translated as CATSERVGVGNQPQHF. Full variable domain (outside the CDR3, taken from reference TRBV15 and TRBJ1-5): DAMVIQNPRYQVTQFGKPVTLSCSQTLNHNVMYWYQQKSSQAPKLLFHYYDKDFNNEADTPDNFQSRRPNTSFCFLDIRSPGLGDTAMYLCATSERVGVGNQPQHFGDGTRLSIL.

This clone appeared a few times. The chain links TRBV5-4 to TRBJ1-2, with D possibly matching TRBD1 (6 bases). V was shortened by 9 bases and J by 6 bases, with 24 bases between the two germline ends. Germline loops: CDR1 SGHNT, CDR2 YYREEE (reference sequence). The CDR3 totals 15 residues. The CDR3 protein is CATSAPGEVYDGYTF. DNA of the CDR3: TGTGCCACCTCAGCCCCAGGGGAGGTATACGATGGCTACACCTTC. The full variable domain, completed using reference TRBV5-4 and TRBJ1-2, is ETGVTQSPTHLIKTRGQQVTLRCSSQSGHNTVSWYQQALGQGPQFIFQYYREEENGRGNFPPRFSGLQFPNYSSELNVNALELDDSALYLCATSAPGEVYDGYTFGSGTRLTVV.

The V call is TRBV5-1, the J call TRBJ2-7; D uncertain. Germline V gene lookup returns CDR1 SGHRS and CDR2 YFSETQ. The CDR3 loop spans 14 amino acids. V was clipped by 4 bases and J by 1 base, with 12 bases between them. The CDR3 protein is CASSMAGSSYEQYF. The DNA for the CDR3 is TGCGCCAGCAGCATGGCAGGTTCTTCCTACGAGCAGTACTTC. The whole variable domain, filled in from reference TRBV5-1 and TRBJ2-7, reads KAGVTQTPRYLIKTRGQQVTLSCSPISGHRSVSWYQQTPGQGLQFLFEYFSETQRNKGNFPGRFSGRQFSNSRSEMNVSTLELGDSALYLCASSMAGSSYEQYFGPGTRLTVT.

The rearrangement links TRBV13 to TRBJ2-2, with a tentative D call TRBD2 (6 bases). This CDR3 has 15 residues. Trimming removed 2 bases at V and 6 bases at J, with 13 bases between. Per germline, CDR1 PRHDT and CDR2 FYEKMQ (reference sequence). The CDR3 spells CASSLWDSAPGELFF. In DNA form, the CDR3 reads TGTGCCAGCAGCTTATGGGACTCAGCGCCCGGGGAGCTGTTTTTT.

This CDR3 is CASRQNRGGYEQYF. The CDR3 coding sequence is TGTGCCAGCAGACAAAACAGGGGGGGCTACGAGCAGTACTTC. V gene TRBV11-1 combines with J gene TRBJ2-7; D may be TRBD1 (8 bases). Germline-derived CDR1 and CDR2 are SGHAT and FQDESV (reference sequence). Trimming took 6 bases from V and 3 from J, leaving 15 bases between them. The CDR3 sequence is 14 residues long. Full variable domain (remainder filled in from reference TRBV11-1 and TRBJ2-7): EAEVAQSPRYKITEKSQAVAFWCDPISGHATLYWYRQILGQGPELLVQFQDESVVDDSQLPKDRFSAERLKGVDSTLKIQPAELGDSAMYLCASRQNRGGYEQYFGPGTRLTVT.

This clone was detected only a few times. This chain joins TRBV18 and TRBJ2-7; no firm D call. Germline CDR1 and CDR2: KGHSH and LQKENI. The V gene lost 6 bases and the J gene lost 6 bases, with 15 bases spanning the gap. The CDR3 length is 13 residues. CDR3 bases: TGTGCCAGCTCCCCGAACCAACCCTCCGAGCAGTACTTC. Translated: CASSPNQPSEQYF.

CDR3 sequence (DNA): TGTGCCAGCAGCCCTCTTGGCCCCCGCCTCACCGGGGAGCTGTTTTTT. It translates to CASSPLGPRLTGELFF. The chain carries TRBV7-3 and TRBJ2-2; no reliable D call. Germline V gene lookup returns CDR1 SGHTA and CDR2 FQGTGA. Trimming shortened V by 5 bases and J by 4 bases, and 17 bases separated the two germline ends. The CDR3 runs 16 residues.